The source of this T cell receptor (beta chain) is a study of T-cell reconstitution after alpha-beta-depleted transplantation in children. This sample's TCRbeta library carried unique molecular identifier barcodes. TCRdb re-derived calls from the PCR reads in MiXCR, one entry per CDR3 protein. The sample has about 640,000 distinct CDR3 sequences, over 15% seen once. The material sequenced was PBMCs from the stem cell graft donor, taken from the stem cell graft. This TCR was sampled from a human donor who donated a stem cell graft to a child with acute myeloid leukemia.

The CDR3 nucleotides are TGCGCCAGCAGCCTGGGACAGGCGGGGGCCAACGTCCTGACTTTC. Translated: CASSLGQAGANVLTF. The V gene is TRBV5-1, the J gene TRBJ2-6; 8 nucleotides align to TRBD1. Germline assignment: CDR1 SGHRS and CDR2 YFSETQ. This CDR3 has 15 residues. V lost 4 bases and J lost 4; bases outside the gene matches: 4.